One sample yielded the 21 T cell receptor beta chains listed below, sequenced in a study of cytomegalovirus exposure and HLA in healthy donors. TCRdb's table, derived via immunoSEQ multiplex PCR, lists solely in-frame clones and lacks some. The sample lists 250,000 to 300,000 clones, 86% seen once, with around 1% in the top ten. The sequenced sample consisted of PBMCs. These receptor sequences come from a woman aged 18-29 years in good health and CMV-seronegative.

This chain links TRBV30 with TRBJ1-1; 8 nucleotides align to TRBD1. The germline V gene encodes CDR1 GTSNPN and CDR2 SVGIG (reference sequence). V shed 4 bases and J 1 base; nucleotides not matched to a gene: 2. The CDR3 has 13 residues. The CDR3 DNA is TGTGCCTGGATGGGACAGGCGAACACTGAAGCTTTCTTT. Its translation: CAWMGQANTEAFF.

The chain employs TRBV7-9 and TRBJ2-2, with D perhaps TRBD2 (6 bases). Per germline, CDR1 SEHNR and CDR2 FQNEAQ (reference sequence). The CDR3 totals 14 residues. Deletions cut 4 bases from V and 4 bases from J, with 10 bases between. The CDR3 DNA follows: TGTGCCAGCAGCTCAGGGACTGGCACCGGGGAGCTGTTTTTT. It translates to CASSSGTGTGELFF.

This clone was found once. V usage is TRBV7-6 and J usage is TRBJ1-5; TRBD1 might be the D (5 bases). The CDR3 contains 17 residues. Between the trimmed V and J ends, which lost 1 base and 0 bases, there was a span of 13 bases. Per the germline V gene, CDR1 is SGHVS and CDR2 is FNYEAQ. CDR3 sequence reads: CASSLESGTYSNQPQHF. The CDR3 coding sequence is TGTGCCAGCAGCTTAGAATCGGGGACTTATAGCAATCAGCCCCAGCATTTT.

The chain couples TRBV18 to TRBJ1-2; D is uncertain. CDR1 is KGHSH, CDR2 LQKENI, per germline. Trimming shortened V by 1 base and J by 8 bases, and 14 bases separated the two germline ends. The CDR3 length is 14 residues. The chain's CDR3 is CASSPRPPKRGYTF. The CDR3 DNA sequence: TGTGCCAGCTCACCACGGCCCCCGAAGCGGGGCTACACCTTC.

CDR3 bases: TGTGCCAGCAGCCCAGTTTCTCCGGGTCGGGAGACCCAGTACTTC. The encoded protein is CASSPVSPGRETQYF. The J gene is TRBJ2-5, the V gene TRBV5-6; D is unclear. V was clipped by 4 bases and J by 5 bases, with 18 bases between them. CDR3 length: 15 amino acids. The V gene's germline CDR1 is SGHDT and CDR2 YYEEEE.

The gene calls are TRBV4-3 and TRBJ1-2; unclear D gene. The CDR3 length is 17 residues. V was cut by 4 bases and J by 7 bases, with 25 bases left in between. Germline V gene lookup returns CDR1 LGHNA and CDR2 YSLEER. DNA for the CDR3: TGCGCCAGCAGCCGCCAATGGTCGAATCTCGCAGAATCTGGCTACACCTTC. This codes for CASSRQWSNLAESGYTF.

The chain has TRBV28 and TRBJ1-2; TRBD1 agrees at 10 bases. The CDR3 has 14 residues. J gave up 4 bases and V 5 bases, and 4 bases lay outside the gene matches. The germline CDR1 and CDR2 sequences are MDHEN and SYDVKM. CDR3 DNA sequence: TGTGCCAGCAGTGAGGACAGGGGGTTCTATGGCTACACCTTC. This encodes CASSEDRGFYGYTF.

V usage is TRBV30 and J usage is TRBJ1-6; D perhaps matches TRBD1 (6 bases). This CDR3 comprises 14 residues. Germline V lookup: CDR1 GTSNPN, CDR2 SVGIG (reference sequence). The germline V and J ends were trimmed by 5 bases and 7 bases, with 15 bases remaining between them. The CDR3 DNA follows: TGTGCCTGGTCAAACAGGGTGGTGAATTCACCCCTCCACTTT. Its protein is CAWSNRVVNSPLHF. The entire variable domain, with the rest obtained from reference TRBV30 and TRBJ1-6, is as follows: SQTIHQWPATLVQPVGSPLSLECTVEGTSNPNLYWYRQAAGRGLQLLFYSVGIGQISSEVPQNLSASRPQDRQFILSSKKLLLSDSGFYLCAWSNRVVNSPLHFGNGTRLTVT.

As DNA, the CDR3 is TGTGCCATCAGCACATCGACAGGGGCTGGGACTGAAGCTTTCTTT. This sequence encodes CAISTSTGAGTEAFF. V gene TRBV10-3 combines with J gene TRBJ1-1; 8 positions agree with TRBD1. The V and J ends lost 6 bases and 5 bases, in that order; junction bases with no gene match: 11. CDR3 size: 15 residues. The germline gives CDR1 ENHRY, CDR2 SYGVKD.

The chain uses TRBV10-3 and TRBJ2-7; TRBD2 aligns across 8 bases. The germline CDR1 and CDR2 sequences are ENHRY and SYGVKD. The CDR3 extends over 14 amino acids. V lost 7 bases to trimming and J lost 1 base; unmatched junction nucleotides: 6. Written as DNA, the CDR3 is TGTGCCATCAAAATCTTAGCGGGGTCCTACGAGCAGTACTTC. Residues: CAIKILAGSYEQYF.

CDR3 nucleotide sequence: TGTGCCAGCTTGGAACGGGTGCAGGGAAACACCATATATTTT. It specifies CASLERVQGNTIYF. The rearrangement uses TRBV18 and TRBJ1-3; D gene unclear. Germline V gene data show CDR1 as KGHSH and CDR2 as LQKENI. V was clipped by 7 bases and J by 4 bases, with 14 bases between them. The CDR3 sequence is 14 residues long.

The rearrangement joins TRBV14 to TRBJ1-5; 7 bases agree with TRBD1. Germline V gives CDR1 SGHDN, CDR2 FVKESK. V was pared by 4 bases and J by 5 bases, with 5 bases of the junction left unmatched. This CDR3 contains 14 residues. In DNA, the CDR3 is TGTGCCAGCAGCCTGACAGGGAGCTATCAGCCCCAGCATTTT. Amino acids: CASSLTGSYQPQHF.

V usage is TRBV5-4 and J usage is TRBJ2-1; 9 bases map to TRBD1. Germline loops: CDR1 SGHNT, CDR2 YYREEE (reference sequence). CDR3 size: 14 residues. J gave up 5 bases and V 4 bases, and 4 bases lay outside the gene matches. As DNA, the CDR3 is TGTGCCAGCAGCAGTAGGACAGGGGACAATGAGCAGTTCTTC. Residues: CASSSRTGDNEQFF.

The CDR3 region is CATTPGQGSYEQYF. The CDR3 DNA reads TGTGCCACTACCCCGGGACAGGGGTCCTACGAGCAGTACTTC. The chain has TRBV27 and TRBJ2-7; 10 bases line up with TRBD1. CDR1 and CDR2 (germline): MNHEY, SMNVEV (reference sequence). This CDR3 is 14 amino acids long. Germline trimming cut 10 bases from V and 1 base from J; bases unmatched to any gene: 7.

This chain joins TRBV7-9 and TRBJ1-5; D possibly corresponds to TRBD1 (6 bases). The CDR3 is made up of 14 amino acids. Germline CDR1 SEHNR, CDR2 FQNEAQ (reference sequence). Trimming took off 6 bases at V and 6 bases at J, with 15 bases between the two ends. The CDR3, as DNA: TGTGCCAGCAGTCCACAGGGTCTTAGTCAGCCCCAGCATTTT. This gives the protein CASSPQGLSQPQHF.

The CDR3 DNA reads as TGTGCCAGCAGCTTGTACGGGGGGGGTAACTATGGCTACACCTTC. Translated: CASSLYGGGNYGYTF. The chain joins TRBV5-4 to TRBJ1-2, with D possibly TRBD1 on 5 matching bases. CDR1 is SGHNT and CDR2 is YYREEE in the germline V gene (reference sequence). The length of the CDR3 is 15 residues. The ends were cut back, 1 base at V and 1 base at J, with 11 bases in the middle.

The chain uses TRBV29-1 and TRBJ2-1, with a tentative D call TRBD1 (5 bases). V was clipped by 3 bases and J by 8 bases, with 17 bases between them. CDR1 is SQVTM, CDR2 ANQGSEA, per germline. The CDR3 consists of 14 residues. The CDR3 region is CSVDRVGSRDEQFF. The CDR3 DNA reads TGCAGCGTTGATCGGGTCGGCTCCAGGGATGAGCAGTTCTTC.

The chain links TRBV2 to TRBJ2-2; possible D gene TRBD2, 6 bases. Germline lookup yields CDR1 SNHLY and CDR2 FYNNEI. This CDR3 is 15 amino acids long. V lost 3 bases and J lost 0, with 8 bases in between. Here the CDR3 DNA reads TGTGCCAGCAGTGAGCTAGCGACGAACACCGGGGAGCTGTTTTTT. Protein sequence: CASSELATNTGELFF.

This CDR3 reads CASSSFTGGVTGELFF. The CDR3 DNA sequence: TGTGCCAGCAGCTCATTTACAGGGGGCGTCACCGGGGAGCTGTTTTTT. The rearrangement links TRBV7-3 to TRBJ2-2, with 9 positions matching TRBD1. The CDR3 consists of 16 residues. Germline-derived CDR1 and CDR2 are SGHTA and FQGTGA. The V and J ends lost 4 bases and 4 bases, in that order; junction bases with no gene match: 7. The complete variable domain, with remaining parts taken from reference TRBV7-3 and TRBJ2-2, reads GAGVSQTPSNKVTEKGKYVELRCDPISGHTALYWYRQSLGQGPEFLIYFQGTGAADDSGLPNDRFFAVRPEGSVSTLKIQRTERGDSAVYLCASSSFTGGVTGELFFGEGSRLTVL.

The V gene is TRBV2, the J gene TRBJ1-5; 10 nucleotides align to TRBD1. Germline V gene lookup returns CDR1 SNHLY and CDR2 FYNNEI. The V segment lost 6 bases and the J segment 16 bases; nucleotides outside the gene matches: 18. The CDR3 is 15 amino acids. The CDR3 protein is CASSVMGQGTYYEHF. CDR3 DNA: TGTGCCAGCAGCGTCATGGGACAGGGGACGTATTATGAACATTTT.

This chain uses TRBV7-3 with TRBJ1-2, with 7 bases aligning to TRBD1. Per germline, CDR1 SGHTA and CDR2 FQGTGA. After removal of 6 bases from V and 1 base from J, the junction contained 11 bases not matched to a gene. CDR3 length: 16 residues. CDR3 DNA: TGTGCCAGCAGGTCTACAGGGGCGCCGAGTAACTATGGCTACACCTTC. Its protein is CASRSTGAPSNYGYTF. The whole variable domain, remainder taken from reference TRBV7-3 and TRBJ1-2, is GAGVSQTPSNKVTEKGKYVELRCDPISGHTALYWYRQSLGQGPEFLIYFQGTGAADDSGLPNDRFFAVRPEGSVSTLKIQRTERGDSAVYLCASRSTGAPSNYGYTFGSGTRLTVV.